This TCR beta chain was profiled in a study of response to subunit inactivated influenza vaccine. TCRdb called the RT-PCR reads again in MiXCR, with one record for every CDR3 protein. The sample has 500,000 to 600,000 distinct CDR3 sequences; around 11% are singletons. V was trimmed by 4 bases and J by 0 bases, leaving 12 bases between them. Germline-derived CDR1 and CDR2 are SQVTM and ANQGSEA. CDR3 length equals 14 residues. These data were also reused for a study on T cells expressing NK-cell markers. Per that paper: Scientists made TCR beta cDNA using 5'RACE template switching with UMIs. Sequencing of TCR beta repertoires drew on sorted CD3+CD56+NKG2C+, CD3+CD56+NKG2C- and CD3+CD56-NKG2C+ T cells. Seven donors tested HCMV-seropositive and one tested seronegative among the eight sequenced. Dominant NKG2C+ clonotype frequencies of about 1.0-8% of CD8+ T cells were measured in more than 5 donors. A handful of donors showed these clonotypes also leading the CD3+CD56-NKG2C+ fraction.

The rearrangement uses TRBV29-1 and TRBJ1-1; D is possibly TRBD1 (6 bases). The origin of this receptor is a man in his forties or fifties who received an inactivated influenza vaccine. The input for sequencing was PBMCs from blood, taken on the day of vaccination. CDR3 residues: CSVVPGHLNTEAFF. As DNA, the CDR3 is TGCAGCGTTGTTCCGGGACACTTGAACACTGAAGCTTTCTTT.